A single sample is the source of the 2 T cell receptor beta chains below, sequenced in a study of HIV-infected patients and healthy controls. Antiretroviral therapy had run roughly three months, about 14 weeks, before follow-up blood collection. No cell fractionation was done, so the repertoire covers all unsorted peripheral blood T cells. Reverse transcription used 500 to 550 ng RNA and constant-region primers for alpha and beta. Using multiplexing indices, alpha and beta chain libraries were generated apart by chain-specific third strand synthesis. In TCRdb, the 5' RACE reads were re-called with MiXCR into one record per CDR3 protein. The data contain some 5,400 distinct CDR3 sequences, 8.5% to 9% of them singletons. Sample: blood, taken during antiretroviral therapy. These receptor sequences come from an adult with HIV infection.

This clonotype has at least ten counts. This sequence joins TRBV4-1 and TRBJ2-1; 7 bases are shared with TRBD2. The germline V gene has CDR1 MGHRA and CDR2 YSYEKL. V was clipped by 1 base and J by 3 bases; unmatched bases: 9. The CDR3 runs to 17 residues. The CDR3 DNA follows: TGCGCCAGCAGCCAAGTGACGGCAGGGACTAACTACAATGAGCAGTTCTTC. Translation gives CASSQVTAGTNYNEQFF.

This clonotype came up many times. The CDR3 region has the DNA TGTGCCAGCAGCTTACGGCGAAGAAGCCAGACTGAGTTGCGAGTGGGTAAGGCCCCCGATGAGCAGTTCTTC. Translating gives CASSLRRRSQTELRVGKAPDEQFF. The rearrangement links TRBV7-3 to TRBJ2-1; no clear D gene. The CDR3 is made up of 24 amino acids. Per the germline V gene, CDR1 is SGHTA and CDR2 is FQGTGA. V shed 2 bases and J shed 8 bases, with 43 bases lying between them.